The TCR beta chain under discussion was sequenced for a study of cytomegalovirus exposure and HLA in healthy donors. Amplification used 60 Vbeta primers and 13 Jbeta primers. Libraries were prepared by immunoSEQ multiplex PCR; TCRdb keeps only in-frame clonotypes and omits some of them. The sample comprises 90,000 to 130,000 clones, approximately 78% of which are singletons, and under 1.5% rests with the top ten. The sequenced sample consisted of PBMCs. The sequence was collected from a woman in her 30s in good health and CMV-seronegative.

The CDR3 region has the DNA TGTGCCAGCGGGGGGGGCGGGACATCCTACGAGCAGTACTTC. This codes for CASGGGGTSYEQYF. The chain joins TRBV2 to TRBJ2-7; D is possibly TRBD2 (7 bases). V was shortened by 8 bases and J by 1 base, with 15 bases between the two germline ends. The CDR3 totals 14 residues. CDR1 is SNHLY and CDR2 is FYNNEI in the germline V gene.